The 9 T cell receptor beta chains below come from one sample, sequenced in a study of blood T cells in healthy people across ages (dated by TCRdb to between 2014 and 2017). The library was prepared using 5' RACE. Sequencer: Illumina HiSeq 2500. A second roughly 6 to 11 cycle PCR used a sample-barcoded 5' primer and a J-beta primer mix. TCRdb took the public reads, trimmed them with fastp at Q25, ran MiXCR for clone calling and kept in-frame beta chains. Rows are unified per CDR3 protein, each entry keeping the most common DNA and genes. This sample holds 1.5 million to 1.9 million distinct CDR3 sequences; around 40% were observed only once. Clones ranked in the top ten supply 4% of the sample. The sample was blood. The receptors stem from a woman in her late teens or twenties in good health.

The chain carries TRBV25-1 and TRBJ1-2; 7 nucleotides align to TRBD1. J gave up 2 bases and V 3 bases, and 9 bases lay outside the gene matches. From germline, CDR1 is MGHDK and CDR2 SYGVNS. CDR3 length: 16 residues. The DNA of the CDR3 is TGTGCCAGCAGTGACCCTCGACAGGGTCAGAACTATGGCTACACCTTC. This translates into CASSDPRQGQNYGYTF.

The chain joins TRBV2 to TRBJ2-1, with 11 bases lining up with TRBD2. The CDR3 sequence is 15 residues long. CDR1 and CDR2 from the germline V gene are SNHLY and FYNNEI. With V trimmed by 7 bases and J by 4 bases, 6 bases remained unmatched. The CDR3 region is CASTIVAGGYNEQFF. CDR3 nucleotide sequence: TGTGCCAGCACCATTGTAGCGGGAGGGTACAATGAGCAGTTCTTC.

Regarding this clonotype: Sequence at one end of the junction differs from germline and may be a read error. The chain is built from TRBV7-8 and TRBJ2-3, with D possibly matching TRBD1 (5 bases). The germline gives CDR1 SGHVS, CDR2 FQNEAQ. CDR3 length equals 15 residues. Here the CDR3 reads CASSSDFVGTGTQYF. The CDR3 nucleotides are TGTGCCAGCAGCTCCGACTTCGTGGGCACAGGTACGCAGTATTTT.

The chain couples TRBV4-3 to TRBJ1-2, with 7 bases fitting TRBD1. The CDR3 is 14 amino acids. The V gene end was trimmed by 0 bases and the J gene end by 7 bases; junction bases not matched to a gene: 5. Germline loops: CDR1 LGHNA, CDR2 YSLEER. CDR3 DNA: TGCGCCAGCAGCCAAGATCCAGGACAGGCTGGCTACACCTTC. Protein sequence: CASSQDPGQAGYTF.

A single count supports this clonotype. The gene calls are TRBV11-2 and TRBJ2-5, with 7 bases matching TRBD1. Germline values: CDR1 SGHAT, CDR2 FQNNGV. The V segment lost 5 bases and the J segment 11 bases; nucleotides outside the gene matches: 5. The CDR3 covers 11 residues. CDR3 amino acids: CASSDQGEQYF. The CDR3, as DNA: TGTGCCAGCAGCGATCAGGGGGAGCAGTACTTC.

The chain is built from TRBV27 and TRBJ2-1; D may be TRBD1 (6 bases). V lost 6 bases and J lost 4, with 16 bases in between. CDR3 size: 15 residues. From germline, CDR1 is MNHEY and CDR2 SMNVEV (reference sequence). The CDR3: CASSQGRGRYNEQFF. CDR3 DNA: TGTGCCAGCAGCCAAGGCAGGGGCCGTTACAATGAGCAGTTCTTC.

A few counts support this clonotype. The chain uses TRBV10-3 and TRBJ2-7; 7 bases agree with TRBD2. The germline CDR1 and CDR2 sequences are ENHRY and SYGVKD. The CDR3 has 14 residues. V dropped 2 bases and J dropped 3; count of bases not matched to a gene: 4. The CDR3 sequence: CAISEGGGNYEQYF. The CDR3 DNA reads TGTGCCATCAGTGAGGGGGGGGGGAACTACGAGCAGTACTTC.

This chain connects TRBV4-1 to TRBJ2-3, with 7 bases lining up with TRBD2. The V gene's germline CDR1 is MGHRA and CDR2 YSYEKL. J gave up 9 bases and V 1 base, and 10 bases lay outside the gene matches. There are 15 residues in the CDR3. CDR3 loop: CASSQASGGGETQYF. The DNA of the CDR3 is TGCGCCAGCAGCCAAGCCTCGGGGGGAGGGGAAACGCAGTATTTT.

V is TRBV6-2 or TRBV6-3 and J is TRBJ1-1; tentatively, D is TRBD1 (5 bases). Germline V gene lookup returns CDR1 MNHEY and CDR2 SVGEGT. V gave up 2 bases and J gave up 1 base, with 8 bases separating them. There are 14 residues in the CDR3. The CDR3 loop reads CASSYPGQNTEAFF. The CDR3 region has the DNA TGTGCCAGCAGTTACCCCGGACAGAACACTGAAGCTTTCTTT.